The 23 T cell receptor beta chains reported below all come from one sample, sequenced in a study of shared clonotypes between healthy human individuals. Clones were read by immunoSEQ multiplex PCR, and TCRdb kept only the in-frame ones, dropping some. The top ten clones hold roughly an eighth of a sample with over 400,000 clones, 81% of them seen once. The sample comprised PBMCs. The source of these receptors is a woman aged 35 to 49 in good health. Some clones in this sample may be carry-over from other donors' samples.

The chain carries TRBV7-8 and TRBJ1-2; possible D gene TRBD1, 5 bases. The CDR3 runs 14 residues. Between the trimmed V and J ends, which lost 5 bases and 4 bases, there was a span of 14 bases. The germline gives CDR1 SGHVS, CDR2 FQNEAQ. In DNA, the CDR3 is TGTGCCAGCAGCCAGGGCTGGACAATCTATGGCTACACCTTC. Its protein product is CASSQGWTIYGYTF.

This clone showed up just a few times. The V and J genes are TRBV4-2 and TRBJ1-3; no clear D gene. The V and J ends lost 0 bases and 0 bases respectively, with 6 bases between them. Germline-derived CDR1 and CDR2 are LGHNA and YNFKEQ. The CDR3 length is 15 residues. The CDR3 region is CASSQDETSGNTIYF. The CDR3 DNA follows: TGTGCCAGCAGCCAAGATGAGACCTCTGGAAACACCATATATTTT.

The V call is TRBV30, the J call TRBJ2-5; a weak D match, TRBD2 (5 bases). The ends were cut back, 5 bases at V and 5 bases at J, with 15 bases in the middle. Germline V gene data show CDR1 as GTSNPN and CDR2 as SVGIG (reference sequence). The CDR3 spans 13 residues. CDR3 amino acids: CAWGGPTGETQYF. Written as DNA, the CDR3 is TGTGCCTGGGGAGGCCCAACGGGGGAGACCCAGTACTTC.

This chain links TRBV6-1 with TRBJ1-5; 7 bases are shared with TRBD1. This CDR3 has 15 amino acids. Per the germline V gene, CDR1 is MNHNS and CDR2 is SASEGT. The V gene end was trimmed by 0 bases and the J gene end by 5 bases; junction bases not matched to a gene: 4. The DNA of the CDR3 is TGTGCCAGCAGTGAAGCAGGGGGCGTAGATCAGCCCCAGCATTTT. It is translated as CASSEAGGVDQPQHF.

V gene TRBV7-9 combines with J gene TRBJ2-7, with D maybe TRBD1 (6 bases). The V gene lost 5 bases and the J gene lost 3 bases, with 14 bases spanning the gap. The CDR3 covers 14 residues. The germline V gene has CDR1 SEHNR and CDR2 FQNEAQ (reference sequence). CDR3 sequence: CASSPQGFRYEQYF. CDR3 in DNA: TGTGCCAGCAGCCCCCAGGGGTTTCGCTACGAGCAGTACTTC.

This sequence joins TRBV18 and TRBJ2-1; 9 positions agree with TRBD1. This CDR3 is 14 amino acids long. Trimming cost V 4 bases and J 9 bases; bases outside gene matches: 7. Germline V gives CDR1 KGHSH, CDR2 LQKENI. CDR3 coding DNA: TGTGCCAGCTCACAAACCGACAGGGGGTTTGAGCAGTTCTTC. Its protein is CASSQTDRGFEQFF. Full variable domain (remainder filled in from reference TRBV18 and TRBJ2-1): NAGVMQNPRHLVRRRGQEARLRCSPMKGHSHVYWYRQLPEEGLKFMVYLQKENIIDESGMPKERFSAEFPKEGPSILRIQQVVRGDSAAYFCASSQTDRGFEQFFGPGTRLTVL.

This rearrangement joins TRBV27 to TRBJ2-3; no firm D call. The V gene lost 0 bases and the J gene lost 2 bases, with 6 bases spanning the gap. The V gene's germline CDR1 is MNHEY and CDR2 SMNVEV (reference sequence). The CDR3 has 14 residues. CDR3 residues: CASSLSRFTDTQYF. The CDR3 DNA follows: TGTGCCAGCAGTTTATCGCGGTTCACAGATACGCAGTATTTT.

The chain couples TRBV9 to TRBJ2-1; D gene unclear. The CDR3 loop spans 14 amino acids. Per germline, CDR1 SGDLS and CDR2 YYNGEE. V gave up 4 bases and J gave up 0 bases, with 8 bases separating them. The CDR3 DNA follows: TGTGCCAGCAGCACGCAAGGCTCCTACAATGAGCAGTTCTTC. It translates to CASSTQGSYNEQFF.

The genes are TRBV2 and TRBJ1-3; TRBD1 is a possible D gene (5 bases). The V gene lost 3 bases and the J gene lost 0 bases, with 15 bases spanning the gap. The CDR3 contains 17 residues. Germline V lookup: CDR1 SNHLY, CDR2 FYNNEI. The CDR3 sequence is CASSEEQGPHSGNTIYF. CDR3 in DNA: TGTGCCAGCAGTGAGGAGCAGGGTCCCCACTCTGGAAACACCATATATTTT.

The genes are TRBV2 and TRBJ2-1, with 8 bases aligning to TRBD2. Trimming at V came to 3 bases and at J to 4 bases, leaving 2 bases not matched to a gene. Germline values: CDR1 SNHLY, CDR2 FYNNEI. The CDR3 is made up of 14 amino acids. CDR3 in DNA: TGTGCCAGCAGTGACGGGACTAGATACAATGAGCAGTTCTTC. Its protein is CASSDGTRYNEQFF.

This clone occurred once. J is TRBJ2-5 and V is TRBV5-4; 9 bases are shared with TRBD2. Trimming took 4 bases from V and 4 from J; bases not matched to a gene: 8. CDR1 and CDR2 (germline): SGHNT, YYREEE (reference sequence). The CDR3 contains 15 residues. CDR3 sequence (DNA): TGTGCCAGCAGCGGGGCTAGCGGGAATGCAGAGACCCAGTACTTC. This translates into CASSGASGNAETQYF.

The chain combines TRBV30 with TRBJ1-5; 7 bases map to TRBD1. V shed 2 bases, J shed 4 bases, and the junction held 5 bases outside the gene matches. Looked up from germline, CDR1 is GTSNPN and CDR2 is SVGIG (reference sequence). The CDR3 has 14 amino acids. CDR3: CAWSRGTANQPQHF. The DNA for the CDR3 is TGTGCCTGGAGTAGGGGGACAGCTAATCAGCCCCAGCATTTT.

A note on this clone: A much larger clone is a single base away; this may be a read error. The chain is built from TRBV7-2 and TRBJ2-7, with 7 bases that match TRBD1. This CDR3 is built from 15 residues. With V trimmed by 4 bases and J by 6 bases, 12 bases remained unmatched. The germline V gene has CDR1 SGHTA and CDR2 FQGNSA. The CDR3 DNA sequence: TGTGCCAGCAGCTCACCGCCTTCGACAGGGCGCGAGCAGTACTTC. This gives the protein CASSSPPSTGREQYF.

A remark on this clone: This probably arose from a read error, given a far larger clone one base away. It is likely a read error, because the conserved phenylalanine at the end of the CDR3 is missing. This chain joins TRBV5-4 and TRBJ1-1; D possibly corresponds to TRBD1 (5 bases). Germline V CDR1 and CDR2: SGHNT, YYREEE (reference sequence). This CDR3 is built from 17 residues. The V end lost 6 bases, the J end lost 1 base, and 22 bases lay between the germline ends. The CDR3 reads CASTYTIVDSRNTEAFL. The CDR3 bases are TGTGCCAGCACCTACACCATCGTAGACAGTCGGAACACTGAAGCTTTCCTT.

Note on this clone: A far larger clone lies a single base away; this is likely a read error. The V call is TRBV7-6, the J call TRBJ2-5, with TRBD2 identical over 8 bases. J lost 5 bases, V lost 0 bases, and 8 bases had no gene match. The CDR3 is 16 residues long. CDR1 and CDR2 (germline): SGHVS, FNYEAQ. The CDR3 nucleotides are TGTGCCAGCAGCTTAGCGCGGGAGGCTCCGGTGGAGACCCAGTACTTC. Protein: CASSLAREAPVETQYF.

The rearrangement links TRBV10-3 to TRBJ1-1; maybe TRBD1 (6 bases). This CDR3 region has 13 residues. Germline-derived CDR1 and CDR2 are ENHRY and SYGVKD. The ends were cut back, 3 bases at V and 6 bases at J, with 11 bases in the middle. CDR3 in amino acids: CAISDIRGSEAFF. The CDR3 nucleotides are TGTGCCATCAGTGATATCAGGGGTTCTGAAGCTTTCTTT.

As regards this clone: Only one base separates this from a far larger clonotype, so it likely reflects a read error. Other DNA sequences within the sample encode an identical CDR3. The rearrangement links TRBV5-4 to TRBJ2-2, with D hard to call. CDR3 length: 13 residues. The V and J ends lost 2 bases and 5 bases respectively, with 7 bases between them. The V gene's germline CDR1 is SGHNT and CDR2 YYREEE (reference sequence). Here the CDR3 reads CASSFDPTGELFF. The CDR3 DNA follows: TGTGCCAGCAGCTTTGACCCTACCGGGGAGCTGTTTTTT. The full variable domain, its missing parts supplied by reference TRBV5-4 and TRBJ2-2, is ETGVTQSPTHLIKTRGQQVTLRCSSQSGHNTVSWYQQALGQGPQFIFQYYREEENGRGNFPPRFSGLQFPNYSSELNVNALELDDSALYLCASSFDPTGELFFGEGSRLTVL.

The chain has TRBV28 and TRBJ2-7; weak D call: TRBD2 (5 bases). This CDR3 spans 16 amino acids. Trimming stripped 2 bases from V and 3 bases from J, with 17 bases between. In germline, CDR1 is MDHEN, CDR2 SYDVKM. The CDR3 DNA follows: TGTGCCAGCAGTTTAGGGAGCCAAGGTCCCCACTACGAGCAGTACTTC. Residues: CASSLGSQGPHYEQYF.

The J gene is TRBJ1-4, the V gene TRBV5-1; the D gene is possibly TRBD1 (6 bases). The CDR3 loop spans 13 amino acids. V lost 7 bases and J lost 6, with 13 bases in between. The germline V gene encodes CDR1 SGHRS and CDR2 YFSETQ. CDR3: CASAKGGHEKLFF. As DNA, the CDR3 is TGCGCCAGCGCAAAAGGGGGGCATGAAAAACTGTTTTTT.

The chain links TRBV2 to TRBJ1-1, with 8 positions matching TRBD1. In germline, CDR1 is SNHLY, CDR2 FYNNEI. The V and J ends lost 6 bases and 4 bases, in that order; junction bases with no gene match: 4. The CDR3 runs 13 residues. The CDR3 loop reads CASSDRGGTEAFF. The CDR3 DNA sequence: TGTGCCAGCAGCGACAGGGGCGGCACTGAAGCTTTCTTT. Using reference TRBV2 and TRBJ1-1 for the parts outside the CDR3, the full variable domain is EPEVTQTPSHQVTQMGQEVILRCVPISNHLYFYWYRQILGQKVEFLVSFYNNEISEKSEIFDDQFSVERPDGSNFTLKIRSTKLEDSAMYFCASSDRGGTEAFFGQGTRLTVV.

This chain uses TRBV9 with TRBJ1-1; TRBD1 matches at 9 bases. In germline, CDR1 is SGDLS, CDR2 YYNGEE. V lost 4 bases, J lost 8 bases, and 9 bases stayed unmatched. The length of the CDR3 is 14 residues. CDR3 amino acids: CASSSTQGQGEAFF. The CDR3 DNA sequence: TGTGCCAGCAGCTCAACCCAGGGACAGGGAGAAGCTTTCTTT. The full variable domain, rest sourced from reference TRBV9 and TRBJ1-1, is DSGVTQTPKHLITATGQRVTLRCSPRSGDLSVYWYQQSLDQGLQFLIQYYNGEERAKGNILERFSAQQFPDLHSELNLSSLELGDSALYFCASSSTQGQGEAFFGQGTRLTVV.

The chain links TRBV4-1 to TRBJ2-1; D may be TRBD2 (7 bases). Germline V gene data show CDR1 as MGHRA and CDR2 as YSYEKL. The CDR3 consists of 16 residues. The V end lost 0 bases, the J end lost 7 bases, and 16 bases lay between the germline ends. CDR3 sequence (DNA): TGCGCCAGCAGCCAAGATGAGAGGACTAGGGGGAATGAGCAGTTCTTC. Translation: CASSQDERTRGNEQFF.

Notes on this clone: The likely explanation is a read error, given a far larger clone one base away. The chain joins TRBV30 to TRBJ1-5, with no clear D. This CDR3 has 14 residues. Germline CDR1 is GTSNPN and CDR2 is SVGIG (reference sequence). The CDR3 here is CALSNGVGDQPQHF. The CDR3 DNA is TGTGCCTTGAGTAACGGGGTGGGAGATCAGCCCCAGCATTTT. The entire variable domain, with the rest obtained from reference TRBV30 and TRBJ1-5, is as follows: SQTIHQWPATLVQPVGSPLSLECTVEGTSNPNLYWYRQAAGRGLQLLFYSVGIGQISSEVPQNLSASRPQDRQFILSSKKLLLSDSGFYLCALSNGVGDQPQHFGDGTRLSIL.